What follows are 6 T cell receptor beta chains derived from one specimen sequenced in a study of human T cells and chemical hapten exposure. TCRdb used MiXCR to reprocess the RACE reads, holding one entry per CDR3 protein. The sample records 38,000 or so distinct CDR3 sequences, more than 8% being singletons. Time point defined: patch test 3, about 24 weeks after DPC sensitization. Treatment indicated: therapeutic diphenylcyclopropenone sensitization with weekly scalp DPC. Blood, whole and unfractionated, served as the source for total RNA extraction. Sample: whole blood, taken in connection with sensitization to the hapten diphenylcyclopropenone (DPC). The receptors were gathered from a man aged 50-59 years with alopecia areata. Some clones in this sample may be carry-over from other donors' samples.

This clonotype was seen only a few times. This sequence joins TRBV2 and TRBJ1-5, with 8 bases aligning to TRBD1. The V gene end was trimmed by 9 bases and the J gene end by 7 bases; junction bases not matched to a gene: 5. The CDR3 contains 12 residues. Germline loops: CDR1 SNHLY, CDR2 FYNNEI. This chain's CDR3 is CASGQGVQPQHF. The DNA for the CDR3 is TGTGCCAGTGGACAGGGCGTCCAGCCCCAGCATTTT.

This clonotype came up many times. DNA for the CDR3: TGTGCCAGCAGCTTAGGGGTAGGAGGGCCGCCCAATGAGCAGTTCTTC. It codes for CASSLGVGGPPNEQFF. The rearrangement joins TRBV7-3 to TRBJ2-1; perhaps TRBD2 as D (6 bases). The CDR3 consists of 16 residues. CDR1 and CDR2 (germline): SGHTA, FQGTGA. Trimming stripped 2 bases from V and 6 bases from J, with 17 bases between.

This clonotype came up a few times. The chain carries TRBV4-1 and TRBJ2-7, with TRBD1 matching over 11 bases. This CDR3 has 15 residues. The V gene end was trimmed by 4 bases and the J gene end by 6 bases; junction bases not matched to a gene: 8. CDR1 and CDR2 (germline): MGHRA, YSYEKL. The CDR3 DNA sequence: TGCGCCAGCAGCCGCAACCCGGGACAGGGGGTCGAGCAGTACTTC. Protein sequence: CASSRNPGQGVEQYF.

This clonotype was detected ten times or more. This chain uses TRBV20-1 with TRBJ2-1; perhaps TRBD2 as D (6 bases). Germline loops: CDR1 DFQATT, CDR2 SNEGSKA (reference sequence). This CDR3 contains 11 residues. The V and J ends lost 7 bases and 7 bases respectively, with 11 bases between them. Here the CDR3 reads CSVERANEQFF. The CDR3 nucleotides read TGCAGTGTGGAGCGGGCAAATGAGCAGTTCTTC.

This clonotype was counted many times. The gene calls are TRBV10-2 and TRBJ2-1; TRBD2 aligns across 11 bases. The CDR3 is made up of 15 amino acids. From germline, CDR1 is WSHSY and CDR2 SAAADI. With 7 bases clipped from V and 4 bases from J, the junction kept 6 bases outside the gene matches. As DNA, the CDR3 is TGCGCCAGCATTTTGACTAGCGGGATTTACAATGAGCAGTTCTTC. Amino acids: CASILTSGIYNEQFF.

This clonotype turned up a few times. The chain is built from TRBV20-1 and TRBJ2-1, with a possible D match to TRBD2 (5 bases). The CDR3 consists of 15 residues. Trimming left V 4 bases short and J 7 bases short, with 20 bases between. In germline, CDR1 is DFQATT, CDR2 SNEGSKA (reference sequence). This CDR3 is CSAKFYSDSGNEQFF. CDR3 nucleotides: TGCAGTGCTAAGTTTTATTCGGACTCGGGGAATGAGCAGTTCTTC.